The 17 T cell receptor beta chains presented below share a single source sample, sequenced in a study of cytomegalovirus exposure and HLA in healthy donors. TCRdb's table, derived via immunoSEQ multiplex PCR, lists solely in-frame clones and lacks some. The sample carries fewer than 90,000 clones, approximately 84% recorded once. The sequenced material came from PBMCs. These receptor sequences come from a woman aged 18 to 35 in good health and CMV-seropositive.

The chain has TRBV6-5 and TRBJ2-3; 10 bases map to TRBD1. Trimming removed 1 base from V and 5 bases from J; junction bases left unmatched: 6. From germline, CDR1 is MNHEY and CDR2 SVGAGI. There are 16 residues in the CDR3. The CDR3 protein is CASSYYPGQGIDTQYF. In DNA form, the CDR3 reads TGTGCCAGCAGTTACTATCCGGGACAGGGGATAGATACGCAGTATTTT.

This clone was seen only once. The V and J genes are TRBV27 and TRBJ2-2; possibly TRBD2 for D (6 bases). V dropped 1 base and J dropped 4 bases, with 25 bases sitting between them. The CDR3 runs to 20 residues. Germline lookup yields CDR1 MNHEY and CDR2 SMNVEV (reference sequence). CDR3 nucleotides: TGTGCCAGCAGTTTATGGACACATTTTCCGCGGGACTCCCGCACCGGGGAGCTGTTTTTT. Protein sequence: CASSLWTHFPRDSRTGELFF.

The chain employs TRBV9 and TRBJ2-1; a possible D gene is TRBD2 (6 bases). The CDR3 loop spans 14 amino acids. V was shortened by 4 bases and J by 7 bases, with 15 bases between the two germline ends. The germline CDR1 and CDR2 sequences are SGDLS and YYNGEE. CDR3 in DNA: TGTGCCAGCAGCACAAGTCCGGAGGGGAATGAGCAGTTCTTC. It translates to CASSTSPEGNEQFF.

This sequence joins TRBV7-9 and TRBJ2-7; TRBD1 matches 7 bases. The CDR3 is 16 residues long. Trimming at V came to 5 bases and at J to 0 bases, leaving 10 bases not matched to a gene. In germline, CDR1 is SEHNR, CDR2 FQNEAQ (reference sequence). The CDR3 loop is CASSVMSGQSSYEQYF. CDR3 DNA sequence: TGTGCCAGCAGCGTAATGTCGGGACAGAGCTCCTACGAGCAGTACTTC. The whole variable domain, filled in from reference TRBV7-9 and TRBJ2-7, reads DTGVSQNPRHKITKRGQNVTFRCDPISEHNRLYWYRQTLGQGPEFLTYFQNEAQLEKSRLLSDRFSAERPKGSFSTLEIQRTEQGDSAMYLCASSVMSGQSSYEQYFGPGTRLTVT.

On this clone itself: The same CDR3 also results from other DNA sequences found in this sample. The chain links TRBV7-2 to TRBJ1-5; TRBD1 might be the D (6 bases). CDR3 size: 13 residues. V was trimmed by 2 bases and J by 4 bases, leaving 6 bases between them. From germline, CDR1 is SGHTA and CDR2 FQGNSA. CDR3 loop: CASSLRGNQPQHF. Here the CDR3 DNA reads TGTGCCAGCAGCTTAAGGGGGAATCAGCCCCAGCATTTT.

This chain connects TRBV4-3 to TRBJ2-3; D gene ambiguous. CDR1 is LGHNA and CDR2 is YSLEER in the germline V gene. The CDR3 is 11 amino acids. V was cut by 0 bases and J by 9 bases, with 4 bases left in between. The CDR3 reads CASSQDQTQYF. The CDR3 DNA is TGCGCCAGCAGCCAAGATCAAACGCAGTATTTT.

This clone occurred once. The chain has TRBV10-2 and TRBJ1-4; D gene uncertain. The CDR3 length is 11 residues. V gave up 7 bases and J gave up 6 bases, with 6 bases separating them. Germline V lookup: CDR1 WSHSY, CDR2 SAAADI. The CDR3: CASKQDEKLFF. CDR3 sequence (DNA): TGCGCCAGCAAGCAGGATGAAAAACTGTTTTTT.

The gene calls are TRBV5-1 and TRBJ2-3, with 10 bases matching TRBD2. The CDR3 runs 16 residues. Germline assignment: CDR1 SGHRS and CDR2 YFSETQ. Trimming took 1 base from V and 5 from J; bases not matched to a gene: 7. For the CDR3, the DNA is TGCGCCAGCAGCTTGAGTAGCGGGGGGCCAGAAGATACGCAGTATTTT. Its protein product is CASSLSSGGPEDTQYF.

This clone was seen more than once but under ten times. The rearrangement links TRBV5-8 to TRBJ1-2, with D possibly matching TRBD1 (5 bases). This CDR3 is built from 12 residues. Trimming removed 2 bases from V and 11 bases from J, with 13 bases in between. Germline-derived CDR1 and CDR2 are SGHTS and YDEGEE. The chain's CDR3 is CASSFGEGDYTF. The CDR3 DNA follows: TGTGCCAGCAGCTTCGGCGAAGGGGATTACACCTTC. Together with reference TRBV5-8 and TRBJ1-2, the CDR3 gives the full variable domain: EAGVTQSPTHLIKTRGQQATLRCSPISGHTSVYWYQQALGLGLQFLLWYDEGEERNRGNFPPRFSGRQFPNYSSELNVNALELEDSALYLCASSFGEGDYTFGSGTRLTVV.

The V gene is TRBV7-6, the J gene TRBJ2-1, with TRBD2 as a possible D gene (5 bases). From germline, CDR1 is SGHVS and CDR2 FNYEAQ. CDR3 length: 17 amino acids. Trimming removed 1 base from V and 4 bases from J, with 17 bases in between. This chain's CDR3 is CASSLVDPSRSYNEQFF. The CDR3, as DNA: TGTGCCAGCAGCTTAGTAGATCCTAGCCGCTCATACAATGAGCAGTTCTTC.

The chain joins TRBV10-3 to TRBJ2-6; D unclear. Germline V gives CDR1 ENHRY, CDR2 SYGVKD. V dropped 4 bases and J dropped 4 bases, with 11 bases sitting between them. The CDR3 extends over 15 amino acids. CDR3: CAISGRVFGANVLTF. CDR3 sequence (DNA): TGTGCCATCAGTGGTCGGGTGTTCGGGGCCAACGTCCTGACTTTC.

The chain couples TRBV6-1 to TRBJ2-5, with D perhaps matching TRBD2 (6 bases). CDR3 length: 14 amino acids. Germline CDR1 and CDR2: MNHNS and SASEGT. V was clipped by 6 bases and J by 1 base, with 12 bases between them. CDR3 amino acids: CASSPPGVQETQYF. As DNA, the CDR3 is TGTGCCAGCAGCCCCCCGGGAGTCCAAGAGACCCAGTACTTC.

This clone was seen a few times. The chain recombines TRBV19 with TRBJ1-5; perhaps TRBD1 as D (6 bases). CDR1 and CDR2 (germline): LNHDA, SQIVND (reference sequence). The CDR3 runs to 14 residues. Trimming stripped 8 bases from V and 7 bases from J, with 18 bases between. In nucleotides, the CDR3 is TGTGCCAGTCGGGGGGGCTCAGGGATGCAGCCCCAGCATTTT. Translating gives CASRGGSGMQPQHF.

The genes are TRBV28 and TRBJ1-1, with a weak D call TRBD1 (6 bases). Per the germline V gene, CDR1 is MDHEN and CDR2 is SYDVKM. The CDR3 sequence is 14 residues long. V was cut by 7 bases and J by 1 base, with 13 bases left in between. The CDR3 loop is CASNSGAKNTEAFF. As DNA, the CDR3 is TGTGCCAGCAACTCAGGGGCCAAGAACACTGAAGCTTTCTTT.

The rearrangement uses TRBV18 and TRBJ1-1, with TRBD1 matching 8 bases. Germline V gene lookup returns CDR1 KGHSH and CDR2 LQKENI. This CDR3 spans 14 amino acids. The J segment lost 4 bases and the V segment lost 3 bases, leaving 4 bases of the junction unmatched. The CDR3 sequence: CASSPRQGTTEAFF. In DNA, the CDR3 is TGTGCCAGCTCACCCCGACAGGGGACCACTGAAGCTTTCTTT.

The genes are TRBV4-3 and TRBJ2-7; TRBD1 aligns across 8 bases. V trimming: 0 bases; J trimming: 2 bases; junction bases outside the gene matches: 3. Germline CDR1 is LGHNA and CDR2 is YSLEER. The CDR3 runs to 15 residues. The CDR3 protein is CASSQDRGLPYEQYF. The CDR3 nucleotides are TGCGCCAGCAGCCAAGACAGGGGGCTTCCCTACGAGCAGTACTTC.

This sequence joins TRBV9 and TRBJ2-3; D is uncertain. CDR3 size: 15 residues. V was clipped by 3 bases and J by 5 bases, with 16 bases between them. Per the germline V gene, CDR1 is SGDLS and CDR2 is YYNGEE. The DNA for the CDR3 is TGTGCCAGCAGCGCAGCGTTAAGTTTTGGAGATACGCAGTATTTT. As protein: CASSAALSFGDTQYF.